The next 30 T cell receptor beta chains were all read from a single sample in a study of T cells after yellow fever vaccination. Using its own MiXCR run on the 5' RACE reads, TCRdb lists one record per CDR3 protein. The table lists 300,000 or so distinct CDR3 sequences, about 8.3% of them singletons, with approximately 15% in the top ten. This specimen was PBMCs, taken roughly 46 days after the first yellow fever vaccination. The receptors stem from a man between 18 and 35 years old who received the YFV17D yellow fever vaccine.

The rearrangement links TRBV7-2 to TRBJ2-4, with 9 bases fitting TRBD1. This CDR3 spans 16 amino acids. From germline, CDR1 is SGHTA and CDR2 FQGNSA. V trimming: 5 bases; J trimming: 0 bases; junction bases outside the gene matches: 5. CDR3 nucleotides: TGTGCCAGCAGCGCGGACAGGGGCCTAGCCAAAAACATTCAGTACTTC. Protein product: CASSADRGLAKNIQYF.

Points on this clonotype: One end of the junction fails to match germline, which may point to a read error. The CDR3 sequence: CASIRDSNTRELFF. The CDR3 DNA follows: TGTGCCAGCATTCGGGATTCGAACACCAGGGAGCTGTTTTTT. The chain links TRBV12-3 or TRBV12-4 to TRBJ2-2; possibly TRBD2 for D (5 bases). The CDR3 runs to 14 residues.

This clonotype has only a few counts. The chain uses TRBV6-5 and TRBJ1-4, with 9 nucleotides matching TRBD1. Looked up from germline, CDR1 is MNHEY and CDR2 is SVGAGI. After removal of 5 bases from V and 7 bases from J, the junction contained 8 bases not matched to a gene. This CDR3 is built from 15 residues. The CDR3 region is CASSTRQGGGEKLFF. Here the CDR3 DNA reads TGTGCCAGCAGTACACGACAGGGGGGCGGTGAAAAACTGTTTTTT.

A note on this clonotype: Mismatch with germline at one junction end may stem from a read error. This chain links TRBV20-1 with TRBJ1-1; D may be TRBD1 (5 bases). Per germline, CDR1 DFQATT and CDR2 SNEGSKA (reference sequence). This CDR3 contains 15 residues. The CDR3 protein is CRARVGGGVSTEAFF. Here the CDR3 DNA reads TGCAGAGCTAGAGTAGGTGGGGGGGTGAGCACTGAAGCTTTCTTT.

This clonotype was seen more than once but under ten times. The V call is TRBV7-8, the J call TRBJ1-1; the D is unclear. Germline CDR1 SGHVS, CDR2 FQNEAQ. Trimming stripped 4 bases from V and 3 bases from J, with 21 bases between. The CDR3 has 17 amino acids. The CDR3 sequence: CASSSRLSAPLDTEAFF. CDR3 coding DNA: TGTGCCAGCAGCTCCCGACTATCGGCTCCGCTGGACACTGAAGCTTTCTTT.

This clonotype was detected only a few times. The chain is built from TRBV6-2 or TRBV6-3 and TRBJ1-3; a possible D gene is TRBD1 (6 bases). The V gene lost 7 bases and the J gene lost 1 base, with 11 bases spanning the gap. The CDR3 runs 14 residues. Germline V gene sequence: CDR1 MNHEY, CDR2 SVGEGT. The CDR3 bases are TGTGCCAGCACTTCCGGGACATCTGGAAACACCATATATTTT. Protein: CASTSGTSGNTIYF.

This clonotype came up a few times. The rearrangement joins TRBV11-2 to TRBJ2-5; D uncertain. Trimming took off 4 bases at V and 5 bases at J, with 14 bases between the two ends. The CDR3 runs 14 residues. From germline, CDR1 is SGHAT and CDR2 FQNNGV. The CDR3 sequence: CASSSERLPETQYF. The CDR3 DNA follows: TGTGCCAGCAGCTCAGAACGGCTACCGGAGACCCAGTACTTC.

This clonotype was found a few times. The rearrangement joins TRBV7-8 to TRBJ1-3; D is ambiguous. The CDR3 runs to 17 residues. Germline V gives CDR1 SGHVS, CDR2 FQNEAQ. V gave up 1 base and J gave up 0 bases, with 13 bases separating them. CDR3 bases: TGTGCCAGCAGCTTAGTGCCATGGAGACCCTCTGGAAACACCATATATTTT. It specifies CASSLVPWRPSGNTIYF.

This clonotype was recorded a few times. The rearrangement links TRBV7-8 to TRBJ2-1, with 10 nucleotides matching TRBD2. Per germline, CDR1 SGHVS and CDR2 FQNEAQ. Trimming took 0 bases from V and 7 from J; bases not matched to a gene: 12. CDR3 length: 18 amino acids. The DNA for the CDR3 is TGTGCCAGCAGCTTAGCGCTACAAGCGGGGGGGGCTATAAATGAGCAGTTCTTC. Translated, it gives CASSLALQAGGAINEQFF.

This clonotype turned up a few times. The chain has TRBV6-1 and TRBJ2-7, with TRBD1 matching 12 bases. The CDR3 consists of 14 residues. Germline values: CDR1 MNHNS, CDR2 SASEGT. V dropped 5 bases and J dropped 4; count of bases not matched to a gene: 3. The chain's CDR3 is CASSRGQGAYEQYV. The CDR3 DNA is TGTGCCAGCAGTAGGGGACAGGGGGCTTACGAGCAGTACGTC.

This clonotype was found a few times. The chain combines TRBV20-1 with TRBJ1-5; no firm D call. Trimming stripped 0 bases from V and 4 bases from J, with 22 bases between. The V gene's germline CDR1 is DFQATT and CDR2 SNEGSKA (reference sequence). CDR3 length: 18 amino acids. The CDR3 region has the DNA TGCAGTGCTAGAGATCAATCTGGCAAGAGGGATCCTAATCAGCCCCAGCATTTT. It translates to CSARDQSGKRDPNQPQHF.

This clonotype was counted only a few times. The gene calls are TRBV15 and TRBJ2-6, with 8 positions matching TRBD1. Germline V gene sequence: CDR1 LNHNV, CDR2 YYDKDF (reference sequence). The trim removed 3 bases at V and 1 base at J, leaving 8 bases unmatched. This CDR3 has 18 residues. CDR3: CATSSGQGVFSGANVLTF. CDR3 in DNA: TGTGCCACCAGCAGTGGACAGGGAGTTTTTTCTGGGGCCAACGTCCTGACTTTC.

The rearrangement uses TRBV7-2 and TRBJ2-1; 10 positions agree with TRBD1. CDR3 length equals 13 residues. V dropped 5 bases and J dropped 6; count of bases not matched to a gene: 1. CDR1 and CDR2 (germline): SGHTA, FQGNSA. The CDR3 loop reads CASSDRGLNEQFF. The CDR3 DNA reads as TGTGCCAGCAGCGACAGGGGGCTCAATGAGCAGTTCTTC. The full variable domain, with the rest looked up from reference TRBV7-2 and TRBJ2-1, is GAGVSQSPSNKVTEKGKDVELRCDPISGHTALYWYRQSLGQGLEFLIYFQGNSAPDKSGLPSDRFSAERTGGSVSTLTIQRTQQEDSAVYLCASSDRGLNEQFFGPGTRLTVL.

Ten or more counts support this clonotype. This chain uses TRBV7-9 with TRBJ2-3, with D maybe TRBD1 (6 bases). Germline CDR1 SEHNR, CDR2 FQNEAQ (reference sequence). The CDR3 totals 14 residues. V lost 5 bases to trimming and J lost 1 base, with 10 bases between them. The CDR3 here is CASSLTGRTDTQYF. CDR3 bases: TGTGCCAGCAGCCTCACAGGGCGCACAGATACGCAGTATTTT.

The sample holds many counts of this clonotype. The rearrangement uses TRBV7-2 and TRBJ1-6, with D maybe TRBD1 (5 bases). Germline CDR1 reads SGHTA; CDR2 reads FQGNSA. With 5 bases removed from V and 10 bases from J, the gap between germline ends came to 15 bases. This CDR3 is 14 amino acids long. CDR3 bases: TGTGCCAGCAGCCGCGGGGGTCTGGGATCACCCCTCCACTTT. This encodes CASSRGGLGSPLHF.

This chain connects TRBV5-1 to TRBJ1-1, with 9 bases lining up with TRBD1. V shed 2 bases and J 4 bases; nucleotides not matched to a gene: 6. Germline-derived CDR1 and CDR2 are SGHRS and YFSETQ. CDR3 size: 15 residues. The CDR3 spells CASSFTGGASTEAFF. The CDR3 DNA follows: TGCGCCAGCAGCTTTACAGGGGGCGCGAGCACTGAAGCTTTCTTT.

The rearrangement links TRBV7-2 to TRBJ2-2, with 8 nucleotides matching TRBD1. The junction had 8 bases not matched to a gene; V was cut back by 6 bases and J by 5 bases. CDR3 length equals 15 residues. The V gene's germline CDR1 is SGHTA and CDR2 FQGNSA. The CDR3 spells CASRPGQGGTGELFF. CDR3 coding DNA: TGTGCCAGCAGACCCGGACAGGGTGGGACCGGGGAGCTGTTTTTT.

In this sample, this clonotype turned up many times. This CDR3 reads CASSLWRVQETQYF. The CDR3 DNA is TGTGCCAGCAGCTTGTGGCGGGTACAAGAGACCCAGTACTTC. This chain connects TRBV7-2 to TRBJ2-5, with D possibly TRBD2 on 5 matching bases. V dropped 3 bases and J dropped 2 bases, with 10 bases sitting between them. The CDR3 has 14 residues. Per germline, CDR1 SGHTA and CDR2 FQGNSA.

This clonotype was detected ten times or more. The chain links TRBV9 to TRBJ2-5, with 9 bases aligning to TRBD1. The ends lost 2 bases at V and 2 bases at J; junction bases unmatched: 4. This CDR3 is 15 amino acids long. CDR1 and CDR2 (germline): SGDLS, YYNGEE. The CDR3: CASSVLGTGQETQYF. CDR3 DNA sequence: TGTGCCAGCAGCGTTCTCGGGACAGGGCAAGAGACCCAGTACTTC.

This clonotype was found a few times. This chain joins TRBV7-2 and TRBJ2-7, with D tentatively TRBD1 or TRBD2 (5 bases each). Trimming shortened V by 6 bases and J by 0 bases, and 12 bases separated the two germline ends. This CDR3 spans 14 amino acids. The germline V gene has CDR1 SGHTA and CDR2 FQGNSA. CDR3 sequence reads: CASRTPGASYEQYF. The DNA for the CDR3 is TGTGCCAGCAGGACACCCGGGGCCTCCTACGAGCAGTACTTC.

The chain employs TRBV11-2 and TRBJ2-3, with TRBD2 as a possible D gene (6 bases). V lost 5 bases to trimming and J lost 0 bases, with 21 bases between them. Looked up from germline, CDR1 is SGHAT and CDR2 is FQNNGV. The CDR3 covers 18 residues. Written as DNA, the CDR3 is TGTGCCAGCAGCCCGTATTCTAGACTAGGAACAAGCACAGATACGCAGTATTTT. This gives the protein CASSPYSRLGTSTDTQYF.

The chain uses TRBV5-5 and TRBJ2-7, with D hard to call. Trimming stripped 0 bases from V and 6 bases from J, with 10 bases between. There are 13 residues in the CDR3. Germline CDR1 is SGHKS and CDR2 is YYEKEE (reference sequence). CDR3 region: CASSLGLLCEQYF. The CDR3 region has the DNA TGTGCCAGCAGCTTGGGGCTCCTCTGCGAGCAGTACTTC.

J is TRBJ2-1 and V is TRBV6-1; 10 bases map to TRBD2. Losses at the gene ends were 6 bases for V and 9 bases for J; bases not matched to a gene: 17. Germline CDR1 reads MNHNS; CDR2 reads SASEGT. CDR3 size: 17 residues. CDR3 sequence reads: CASSNQKISGGLSEQFF. CDR3 in DNA: TGTGCCAGCAGCAATCAGAAAATTAGCGGGGGGTTGTCTGAGCAGTTCTTC.

J is TRBJ1-2 and V is TRBV7-2; D call uncertain. Germline V gene data show CDR1 as SGHTA and CDR2 as FQGNSA. This CDR3 has 13 amino acids. Trimming removed 7 bases at V and 4 bases at J, with 13 bases between. DNA of the CDR3: TGTGCCAGCAACTCCTATCGCGCCTATGGCTACACCTTC. This sequence encodes CASNSYRAYGYTF.

This clonotype appeared a few times. This chain links TRBV6-2 or TRBV6-3 with TRBJ1-1, with 10 bases lining up with TRBD1. J was trimmed by 1 base and V by 4 bases; bases with no gene match: 12. The CDR3 sequence is 18 residues long. Germline V CDR1 and CDR2: MNHEY, SVGEGT. CDR3 amino acids: CASSSLPGQGSRNTEAFF. In DNA, the CDR3 is TGTGCCAGCAGTTCCCTACCGGGACAGGGGTCTCGGAACACTGAAGCTTTCTTT.

This chain links TRBV4-1 with TRBJ2-2; D possibly matches TRBD1 or TRBD2 (6 bases each). CDR1 MGHRA and CDR2 YSYEKL come from the germline V gene. CDR3 length: 14 amino acids. V was pared by 1 base and J by 7 bases, with 10 bases between. The CDR3 reads CASSQAGANGELFF. CDR3 in DNA: TGCGCCAGCAGCCAAGCGGGGGCGAACGGGGAGCTGTTTTTT.

The table lists this clonotype with a few counts. The chain combines TRBV20-1 with TRBJ2-7; perhaps TRBD2 as D (6 bases). Germline CDR1 is DFQATT and CDR2 is SNEGSKA (reference sequence). There are 14 residues in the CDR3. Trimming cost V 2 bases and J 3 bases, with 14 bases left between them. The CDR3 spells CSARRTGTFYEQYV. DNA for the CDR3: TGCAGTGCTAGACGAACCGGGACTTTCTACGAGCAGTACGTC.

This clonotype showed up many times. The V call is TRBV28, the J call TRBJ2-3; 9 bases agree with TRBD2. The CDR3 loop spans 15 amino acids. Looked up from germline, CDR1 is MDHEN and CDR2 is SYDVKM. With V trimmed by 6 bases and J by 6 bases, 10 bases remained unmatched. The CDR3 sequence is CASRLGLASPDTQYF. The CDR3 DNA reads as TGTGCCAGCAGACTGGGACTAGCAAGTCCGGATACGCAGTATTTT.

In nucleotides, the CDR3 is TGCGCCAGCAGCTTTGACAGGGTAGAAGCTGAAGCTTTCTTT. This gives the protein CASSFDRVEAEAFF. The chain is built from TRBV5-1 and TRBJ1-1; 7 bases agree with TRBD1. The CDR3 has 14 residues. Germline V gene lookup returns CDR1 SGHRS and CDR2 YFSETQ. V gave up 2 bases and J gave up 6 bases; unmatched junction bases: 7.

This rearrangement joins TRBV28 to TRBJ1-1; 7 bases are shared with TRBD1. Per the germline V gene, CDR1 is MDHEN and CDR2 is SYDVKM. The trim removed 6 bases at V and 6 bases at J, leaving 7 bases unmatched. The CDR3 extends over 13 amino acids. The CDR3 DNA sequence: TGTGCCAGCAGCCGGACAGGTATCGCTGAAGCTTTCTTT. Protein: CASSRTGIAEAFF.